The 9 T cell receptor beta chains presented below share a single source sample, sequenced in a study of Ad26.COV2.S vaccination and SARS-CoV-2 variants. The treatment denotes: around 19 received Ad26.COV2.S at low or high dose, single or two shots; roughly five received placebo; per-sample allocation not given. Collection of samples fell on day 63 after the first vaccine or placebo injection. Repertoires were generated with immunoSEQ multiplex PCR, while TCRdb's copy carries only in-frame clones and drops some. The table includes a few hundred thousand clones, approximately 87% detected once. This specimen consisted of peripheral blood, obtained in a trial of Ad26.COV2.S vaccine versus placebo. These TCRs come from a person between 18 and 65 years old who received the Ad26.COV2.S COVID-19 vaccine or a placebo.

This chain links TRBV4-1 with TRBJ2-3, with 8 bases fitting TRBD2. V shed 4 bases and J 5 bases; nucleotides not matched to a gene: 2. Per germline, CDR1 MGHRA and CDR2 YSYEKL. The CDR3 has 13 residues. DNA of the CDR3: TGCGCCAGCAGCCTGACTAGCGTAGATACGCAGTATTTT. Protein product: CASSLTSVDTQYF.

The J gene is TRBJ1-1, the V gene TRBV6-1; D gene unclear. Trimming pared 7 bases from V and 6 bases from J, leaving 15 bases between. Germline-derived CDR1 and CDR2 are MNHNS and SASEGT. CDR3 length equals 13 residues. CDR3 region: CASKEGSGAEAFF. For the CDR3, the DNA is TGTGCCAGCAAGGAGGGATCTGGGGCTGAAGCTTTCTTT.

This clone was found a few times. The chain joins TRBV10-3 to TRBJ2-1, with D perhaps matching TRBD2 (6 bases). This CDR3 has 13 amino acids. V lost 5 bases and J 9 bases, leaving 14 bases between the germline ends. From germline, CDR1 is ENHRY and CDR2 SYGVKD. Written as DNA, the CDR3 is TGTGCCATCAGTACAACTAGCTCAGGTGAGCAGTTCTTC. It encodes CAISTTSSGEQFF.

The V call is TRBV4-3, the J call TRBJ2-1; D is uncertain. The germline V and J ends were trimmed by 0 bases and 4 bases, with 13 bases remaining between them. CDR3 length: 16 residues. Germline CDR1 LGHNA, CDR2 YSLEER. The CDR3 here is CASSQEIGQVYNEQFF. CDR3 DNA sequence: TGCGCCAGCAGCCAAGAGATCGGTCAGGTATACAATGAGCAGTTCTTC.

The rearrangement links TRBV4-1 to TRBJ2-1; TRBD1 agrees at 7 bases. This CDR3 spans 14 amino acids. Germline trimming cut 0 bases from V and 4 bases from J; bases unmatched to any gene: 0. Per the germline V gene, CDR1 is MGHRA and CDR2 is YSYEKL. CDR3 protein: CASSQEDRYNEQFF. CDR3 bases: TGCGCCAGCAGCCAAGAGGACAGGTACAATGAGCAGTTCTTC.

The chain employs TRBV7-9 and TRBJ1-1; 9 positions match TRBD1. Germline assignment: CDR1 SEHNR and CDR2 FQNEAQ (reference sequence). V shed 5 bases and J 5 bases; nucleotides not matched to a gene: 12. This CDR3 contains 16 residues. The CDR3 DNA sequence: TGTGCCAGCAGCCCCCCTAGGGGACAGGGTCGTACTGAAGCTTTCTTT. It codes for CASSPPRGQGRTEAFF.

As concerns this clone: At one boundary the junction diverges from the germline segment, which might be a read error. V is TRBV11-2 and J is TRBJ2-1; the D is unclear. Germline V lookup: CDR1 SGHAT, CDR2 FQNNGV. The CDR3 length is 15 residues. The CDR3 spells CASSLVLQVYDEQFF. DNA for the CDR3: TGTGCCAGCAGCTTAGTGCTGCAGGTCTACGATGAGCAGTTCTTC.

The V gene is TRBV7-9, the J gene TRBJ1-1; TRBD1 matches 7 bases. The CDR3 sequence is 13 residues long. In germline, CDR1 is SEHNR, CDR2 FQNEAQ (reference sequence). With V trimmed by 2 bases and J by 4 bases, 1 base remained unmatched. CDR3: CASSLQGGTEAFF. In DNA form, the CDR3 reads TGTGCCAGCAGCTTACAGGGGGGCACTGAAGCTTTCTTT.

The rearrangement joins TRBV9 to TRBJ2-1, with 16 bases fitting TRBD2. CDR3 length: 15 amino acids. The V gene's germline CDR1 is SGDLS and CDR2 YYNGEE. With 4 bases clipped from V and 8 bases from J, the junction kept 3 bases outside the gene matches. CDR3 sequence reads: CASSIGTSGGDEQFF. The DNA of the CDR3 is TGTGCCAGCAGCATCGGGACTAGCGGGGGGGATGAGCAGTTCTTC. Together with reference TRBV9 and TRBJ2-1, the CDR3 gives the full variable domain: DSGVTQTPKHLITATGQRVTLRCSPRSGDLSVYWYQQSLDQGLQFLIQYYNGEERAKGNILERFSAQQFPDLHSELNLSSLELGDSALYFCASSIGTSGGDEQFFGPGTRLTVL.